The source of this TCR beta chain is a study of T cell responses to AZD1222 COVID-19 vaccine. Sequencing was performed with immunoSEQ multiplex PCR; in TCRdb, only in-frame clones are kept and a portion is missing. The sample shows roughly 100,000 clones, roughly nine tenths of them seen only once. On this clone itself: Its target is unknown.

Trimming left V 4 bases short and J 2 bases short, with 19 bases between. Germline V gene sequence: CDR1 SGDLS, CDR2 YYNGEE. CDR3 length: 16 residues. Study-wide results and caveats: At 160-218 and 743-854, vaccine-associated CD4 TCRs were dominant, and they spanned spike. Seropositive AZD1222 recipients at baseline numbered only 5 or 6.

The clonotype was recovered from an adult who received the AZD1222 COVID-19 vaccine. Here the sequenced sample was peripheral blood, taken 28 days after the second AZD1222 dose. V gene TRBV9 combines with J gene TRBJ2-7, with D uncertain. CDR3 sequence (DNA): TGTGCCAGCAGCCATCCGAAGGGTCCCAGGCCCTACGAGCAGTACTTC. It yields the protein CASSHPKGPRPYEQYF.